Only a few counts were recorded for the clone carrying this T cell receptor beta chain. Antigen: not known. These data come from a study of fetal regulatory T cell absence and autoimmunity. Study at large: Without clinical diabetes, IPEX patients showed exocrine pancreas autoimmunity.

This table comes from immunoSEQ multiplex PCR, and its TCRdb copy is limited to in-frame clones, with some not included. The sample has about 95,000 clones, about two thirds seen once. Findings of the study overall: Pancreas TCRs were oligoclonally enriched versus cord blood, some clones over 100-fold.

The CDR3 spans 12 residues. Per germline, CDR1 SQVTM and CDR2 ANQGSEA. Trimming took off 4 bases at V and 1 base at J, with 7 bases between the two ends. The TCR was taken from a male donor with IPEX syndrome. The chain recombines TRBV29-1 with TRBJ1-1; D might be TRBD1 (5 bases). Sample: pancreas tissue. This CDR3 is CSVATGNTEAFF. CDR3 DNA: TGCAGCGTTGCCACAGGGAACACTGAAGCTTTCTTT. Filled out from reference TRBV29-1 and TRBJ1-1, the complete variable domain reads SAVISQKPSRDICQRGTSLTIQCQVDSQVTMMFWYRQQPGQSLTLIATANQGSEATYESGFVIDKFPISRPNLTFSTLTVSNMSPEDSSIYLCSVATGNTEAFFGQGTRLTVV.